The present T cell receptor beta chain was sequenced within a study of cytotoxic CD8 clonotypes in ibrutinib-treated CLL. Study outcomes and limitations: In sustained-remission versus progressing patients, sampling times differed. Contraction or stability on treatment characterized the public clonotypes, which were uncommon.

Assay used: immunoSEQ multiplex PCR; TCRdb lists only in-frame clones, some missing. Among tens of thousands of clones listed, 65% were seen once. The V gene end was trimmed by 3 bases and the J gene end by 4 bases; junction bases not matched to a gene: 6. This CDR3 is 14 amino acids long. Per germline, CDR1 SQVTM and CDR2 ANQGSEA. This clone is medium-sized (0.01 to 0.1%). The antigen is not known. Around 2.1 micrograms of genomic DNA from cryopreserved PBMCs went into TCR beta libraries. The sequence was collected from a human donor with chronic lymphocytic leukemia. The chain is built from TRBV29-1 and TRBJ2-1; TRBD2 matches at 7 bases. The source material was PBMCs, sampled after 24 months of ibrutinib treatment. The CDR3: CSVDPSGVYNEQFF. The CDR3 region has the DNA TGCAGCGTTGACCCCAGCGGGGTGTACAATGAGCAGTTCTTC.